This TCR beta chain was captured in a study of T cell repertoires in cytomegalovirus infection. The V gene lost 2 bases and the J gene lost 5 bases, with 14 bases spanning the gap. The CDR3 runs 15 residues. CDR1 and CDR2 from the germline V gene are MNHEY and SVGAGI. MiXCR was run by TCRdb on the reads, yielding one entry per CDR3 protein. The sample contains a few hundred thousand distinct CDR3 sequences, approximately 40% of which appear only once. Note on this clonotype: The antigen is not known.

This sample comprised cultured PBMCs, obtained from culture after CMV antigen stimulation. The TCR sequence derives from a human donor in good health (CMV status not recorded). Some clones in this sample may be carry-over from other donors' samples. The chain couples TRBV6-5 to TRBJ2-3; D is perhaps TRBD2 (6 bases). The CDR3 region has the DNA TGTGCCAGCAGTTACGGGGATGAGCGGGTAGATACGCAGTATTTT. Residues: CASSYGDERVDTQYF.